Included here is one TCR beta chain sequence, with context. Participants were placed into cohorts based on the clinical history they reported. The CDR3 length is 11 residues. V shed 6 bases and J shed 3 bases, with 6 bases lying between them. This sample was included in a study of blood T cell repertoires in COVID-19. Study context: Either two negative PCRs, clearance, or symptom resolution qualified Cohort 3 donors as recovered. COVID-19 samples, acute and convalescent, were from the United States, Italy and Spain. Sample material is recorded as cDNA or gDNA derived from T cells, B-cell-depleted T cells, or PBMCs.

Some clones are missing from TCRdb's copy, which holds only in-frame ones; the method was immunoSEQ multiplex PCR. Of 250,000 to 300,000 clones detected, 88% appear once; the ten largest clones hold around 2%. The sequence was collected from a woman aged 60-75 years in a cohort exposed to, infected with or recovered from COVID-19 (not recorded which). V is TRBV12-3 or TRBV12-4 and J is TRBJ2-7; D may be TRBD2 (5 bases). Sequencing used PBMCs or T cells enriched from blood (not recorded which). This CDR3 reads CASSRGYEQYF. In DNA, the CDR3 is TGTGCCAGCAGCCGGGGCTACGAGCAGTACTTC.